This TCR beta chain was sequenced for a study of blood T cell repertoires in COVID-19. Study-level background: COVID-19 samples, acute and convalescent, were from the United States, Italy and Spain. Sources were T cells, B-cell-depleted T cells, or PBMCs; the material itself was cDNA or gDNA.

In the source study's methods: Amplification of reference gene primers provided the estimated nucleated cell counts. Assay: immunoSEQ multiplex PCR; the TCRdb copy retains only in-frame clones and omits some. V and J calls and clone size follow that table, whereas D and trimming were derived from the DNA. Of approximately 120,000 clones listed, 88% are singletons. The CDR3 totals 19 residues. V dropped 3 bases and J dropped 9 bases, with 27 bases sitting between them. Germline-derived CDR1 and CDR2 are LGHNA and YNFKEQ. The sample taken for sequencing was peripheral blood. The gene calls are TRBV4-2 and TRBJ1-6; D perhaps matches TRBD1 (6 bases). The clonotype was recovered from a man aged 45-65 years with acute or convalescent COVID-19. The CDR3 spells CASSQKPQASGGASSPLHF. The CDR3 DNA follows: TGTGCCAGCAGCCAGAAACCGCAGGCAAGCGGGGGCGCCTCTTCACCCCTCCACTTT.